These 24 T cell receptor beta chains were all obtained from the same sample, sequenced in a study of cytomegalovirus exposure and HLA in healthy donors. PCR was performed using 60 Vbeta and 13 Jbeta primers. The table came from immunoSEQ multiplex PCR; TCRdb's copy has only in-frame clones and leaves some out. The data contain 180,000 or so clones, about four fifths of them singletons. What was sequenced was PBMCs. The receptors stem from a woman in her forties or fifties in good health and CMV-seronegative.

The chain joins TRBV29-1 to TRBJ1-1; D not certain. This CDR3 spans 11 amino acids. Germline assignment: CDR1 SQVTM and CDR2 ANQGSEA. The V end lost 7 bases, the J end lost 2 bases, and 8 bases lay between the germline ends. This chain's CDR3 is CSALLNTEAFF. Written as DNA, the CDR3 is TGCAGCGCCTTACTTAACACTGAAGCTTTCTTT.

The rearrangement uses TRBV6-1 and TRBJ1-6; the D gene is possibly TRBD1 (6 bases). Per the germline V gene, CDR1 is MNHNS and CDR2 is SASEGT. V shed 7 bases and J shed 3 bases, with 10 bases lying between them. CDR3 length equals 14 residues. CDR3 bases: TGTGCCAGCAAAGAGGACAGCTATAATTCACCCCTCCACTTT. Encoded protein: CASKEDSYNSPLHF.

This clone is labeled medium-sized (0.01 to 0.1%). The chain is built from TRBV2 and TRBJ2-7; 13 bases agree with TRBD2. Looked up from germline, CDR1 is SNHLY and CDR2 is FYNNEI. Unmatched junction bases numbered 3, after V lost 10 bases and J lost 6 bases. The CDR3 is 12 amino acids. The CDR3 spells CAIRLAGGEQYF. Written as DNA, the CDR3 is TGTGCCATTAGACTAGCGGGAGGCGAGCAGTACTTC.

The V and J genes are TRBV6-4 and TRBJ2-1, with TRBD2 identical over 8 bases. Per the germline V gene, CDR1 is MRHNA and CDR2 is SNTAGT. V shed 0 bases, J shed 5 bases, and the junction held 3 bases outside the gene matches. This CDR3 is built from 15 residues. The CDR3 DNA reads TGTGCCAGCAGTGACTCTGCGGGGGGCGACAATGAGCAGTTCTTC. This translates into CASSDSAGGDNEQFF.

Only one count was recorded for this clone. The gene calls are TRBV4-1 and TRBJ1-4; D gene ambiguous. The ends were cut back, 4 bases at V and 0 bases at J, with 12 bases in the middle. Looked up from germline, CDR1 is MGHRA and CDR2 is YSYEKL. The CDR3 is made up of 16 amino acids. The CDR3 sequence: CASSPTTLATNEKLFF. CDR3 bases: TGCGCCAGCAGCCCAACTACACTTGCAACTAATGAAAAACTGTTTTTT.

The chain joins TRBV6-5 to TRBJ2-5, with 13 bases lining up with TRBD2. V was pared by 7 bases and J by 5 bases, with 7 bases of the junction left unmatched. The CDR3 is 15 amino acids. CDR1 and CDR2 from the germline V gene are MNHEY and SVGAGI. CDR3 protein: CASKLLAGGPETQYF. CDR3 coding DNA: TGTGCCAGCAAACTACTAGCGGGAGGGCCGGAGACCCAGTACTTC.

The chain has TRBV7-2 and TRBJ2-3; D possibly corresponds to TRBD2 (6 bases). This CDR3 is 12 amino acids long. V gave up 4 bases and J gave up 7 bases, with 9 bases separating them. Germline assignment: CDR1 SGHTA and CDR2 FQGNSA. CDR3 in amino acids: CASSSSGYTQYF. The CDR3 DNA follows: TGTGCCAGCAGCTCCAGCGGGTATACGCAGTATTTT.

This chain links TRBV2 with TRBJ2-2; 14 bases agree with TRBD2. The length of the CDR3 is 18 residues. Germline-derived CDR1 and CDR2 are SNHLY and FYNNEI. Trimming removed 6 bases from V and 4 bases from J; junction bases left unmatched: 10. CDR3 amino acids: CASRDGLAGGRGTGELFF. Here the CDR3 DNA reads TGTGCCAGCAGGGACGGACTAGCGGGGGGTAGAGGCACCGGGGAGCTGTTTTTT.

This clone was found once. This chain uses TRBV7-8 with TRBJ1-1; the match to TRBD1 covers 7 bases. V trimming: 6 bases; J trimming: 0 bases; junction bases outside the gene matches: 4. This CDR3 has 14 residues. Germline lookup yields CDR1 SGHVS and CDR2 FQNEAQ. DNA for the CDR3: TGTGCCAGCAGGAGACAGGGCGTGAACACTGAAGCTTTCTTT. Protein product: CASRRQGVNTEAFF.

The chain joins TRBV6-5 to TRBJ2-7, with TRBD1 identical over 8 bases. Germline CDR1 and CDR2: MNHEY and SVGAGI. This CDR3 spans 13 amino acids. V shed 10 bases and J 3 bases; nucleotides not matched to a gene: 8. The CDR3 DNA reads TGTGCCATCCAGGGACAGGAGGTCTACGAGCAGTACTTC. Translation gives CAIQGQEVYEQYF.

The V and J genes are TRBV9 and TRBJ2-1; TRBD2 aligns across 12 bases. CDR3 length: 16 amino acids. Germline V CDR1 and CDR2: SGDLS, YYNGEE. V was clipped by 3 bases and J by 5 bases; unmatched bases: 6. The CDR3 DNA is TGTGCCAGCAGCGAATTTCTAGCGGGGGGGAACAATGAGCAGTTCTTC. Protein: CASSEFLAGGNNEQFF.

The chain joins TRBV28 to TRBJ2-7, with 8 positions matching TRBD2. With V trimmed by 6 bases and J by 3 bases, 7 bases remained unmatched. CDR3 size: 14 residues. Germline V gives CDR1 MDHEN, CDR2 SYDVKM. The CDR3 DNA reads as TGTGCCAGCAGCAAGACCGGGACTAGCTACGAGCAGTACTTC. It translates to CASSKTGTSYEQYF.

The gene calls are TRBV4-3 and TRBJ2-1, with 11 bases identical to TRBD2. CDR3 length: 16 amino acids. CDR1 is LGHNA, CDR2 YSLEER, per germline. V shed 2 bases, J shed 6 bases, and the junction held 6 bases outside the gene matches. CDR3 amino acids: CASSQLGTSGGNEQFF. The CDR3 DNA reads TGCGCCAGCAGCCAATTGGGGACTAGCGGAGGCAATGAGCAGTTCTTC.

The chain is built from TRBV28 and TRBJ2-2; D unclear. CDR1 and CDR2 from the germline V gene are MDHEN and SYDVKM. This CDR3 region has 13 residues. Trimming removed 3 bases from V and 6 bases from J, with 8 bases in between. In nucleotides, the CDR3 is TGTGCCAGCAGTTTTCTGTTATCCGGGGAGCTGTTTTTT. Protein sequence: CASSFLLSGELFF. Full variable domain (outside the CDR3, taken from reference TRBV28 and TRBJ2-2): DVKVTQSSRYLVKRTGEKVFLECVQDMDHENMFWYRQDPGLGLRLIYFSYDVKMKEKGDIPEGYSVSREKKERFSLILESASTNQTSMYLCASSFLLSGELFFGEGSRLTVL.

This sequence joins TRBV28 and TRBJ1-3; 8 nucleotides line up with TRBD1. Germline trimming cut 6 bases from V and 3 bases from J; bases unmatched to any gene: 7. From germline, CDR1 is MDHEN and CDR2 SYDVKM. The CDR3 has 15 amino acids. CDR3 sequence reads: CASRGQGAFGNTIYF. The CDR3 DNA follows: TGTGCCAGCAGGGGGCAGGGGGCATTTGGAAACACCATATATTTT.

In this sample, this clone turned up a few times. The chain couples TRBV27 to TRBJ2-3; 9 nucleotides line up with TRBD2. CDR3 length equals 19 residues. Germline values: CDR1 MNHEY, CDR2 SMNVEV (reference sequence). After removal of 4 bases from V and 0 bases from J, the junction contained 14 bases not matched to a gene. The CDR3 reads CASSYNSGRRLRSTDTQYF. The CDR3, as DNA: TGTGCCAGCAGTTATAATAGCGGGAGAAGATTAAGGAGCACAGATACGCAGTATTTT.

This chain joins TRBV2 and TRBJ2-1, with 7 bases identical to TRBD1. After removal of 7 bases from V and 1 base from J, the junction contained 4 bases not matched to a gene. Germline V lookup: CDR1 SNHLY, CDR2 FYNNEI. The CDR3 is 14 amino acids. The CDR3 here is CASTRDSSYNEQFF. CDR3 sequence (DNA): TGTGCCAGCACGAGGGACAGTTCCTACAATGAGCAGTTCTTC.

V is TRBV4-3 and J is TRBJ2-7; D is unresolved. With 1 base removed from V and 1 base from J, the gap between germline ends came to 11 bases. The CDR3 runs to 15 residues. Per the germline V gene, CDR1 is LGHNA and CDR2 is YSLEER. The CDR3 nucleotides are TGCGCCAGCAGCCAAGCAGCGACGTTTTCCTACGAGCAGTACTTC. Its translation: CASSQAATFSYEQYF.

CDR3 sequence: CASSLAGVGYGYTF. In DNA, the CDR3 is TGTGCCAGCAGTTTAGCGGGGGTAGGCTATGGCTACACCTTC. The rearrangement links TRBV27 to TRBJ1-2, with TRBD1 as a possible D gene (5 bases). From germline, CDR1 is MNHEY and CDR2 SMNVEV (reference sequence). Trimming took 2 bases from V and 4 from J, leaving 11 bases between them. The CDR3 length is 14 residues.

The V gene is TRBV11-3, the J gene TRBJ2-2; D gene uncertain. Germline CDR1 and CDR2: SGHNT and YENEEA. V was trimmed by 5 bases and J by 3 bases, leaving 4 bases between them. CDR3 length: 12 residues. This chain's CDR3 is CASSLYTGELFF. The CDR3 bases are TGTGCCAGCAGCCTGTACACCGGGGAGCTGTTTTTT.

The rearrangement uses TRBV29-1 and TRBJ1-1; 8 bases are a match to TRBD1. The length of the CDR3 is 13 residues. CDR1 is SQVTM, CDR2 ANQGSEA, per germline. V shed 4 bases and J 3 bases; nucleotides not matched to a gene: 4. CDR3 in amino acids: CSVGGRGHTEAFF. In DNA form, the CDR3 reads TGCAGCGTTGGAGGCAGGGGGCACACTGAAGCTTTCTTT.

The rearrangement joins TRBV15 to TRBJ1-4; TRBD1 might be the D (5 bases). CDR3 length: 17 amino acids. Germline V gene lookup returns CDR1 LNHNV and CDR2 YYDKDF (reference sequence). Trimming stripped 2 bases from V and 0 bases from J, with 13 bases between. CDR3 in amino acids: CATSRSGLRTTNEKLFF. In nucleotides, the CDR3 is TGTGCCACCAGCAGATCGGGACTCCGGACAACTAATGAAAAACTGTTTTTT.

Here the CDR3 DNA reads TGTGCCAGCAGCCGACACAGTTCCTCCTACAATGAGCAGTTCTTC. This gives the protein CASSRHSSSYNEQFF. The rearrangement links TRBV7-2 to TRBJ2-1; D call uncertain. Germline assignment: CDR1 SGHTA and CDR2 FQGNSA. CDR3 size: 15 residues. The ends were cut back, 5 bases at V and 0 bases at J, with 11 bases in the middle.

This chain uses TRBV5-1 with TRBJ2-7, with 15 bases lining up with TRBD2. Germline V gene sequence: CDR1 SGHRS, CDR2 YFSETQ. The junction had 8 bases not matched to a gene; V was cut back by 4 bases and J by 9 bases. CDR3 length: 15 residues. The CDR3 DNA sequence: TGCGCCAGCAGCGGCGGGACTAGCGGGGGGCCCGGGCAGTACTTC. Its translation: CASSGGTSGGPGQYF.